These 14 T cell receptor beta chains were sequenced from one sample in a study of a mutant IDH1 vaccine in newly diagnosed glioma. Profiling relied on immunoSEQ multiplex PCR, and the TCRdb table lists in-frame clones only, not all of them. The data hold approximately 35,000 clones, with 75% to 90% observed a single time. Time point in this sample: baseline, week 1 (first vaccination visit). Treatment in this sample: pre-vaccination baseline after standard-of-care therapy. The sequencing here drew on PBMCs, taken from a glioma patient treated with radiotherapy, temozolomide or both. These receptors were collected from a woman aged 40 to 49 with glioma.

The gene calls are TRBV4-1 and TRBJ2-1, with D tentatively TRBD1 or TRBD2 (5 bases each). The CDR3 spans 13 residues. Between the trimmed V and J ends, which lost 7 bases and 4 bases, there was a span of 11 bases. Germline V gives CDR1 MGHRA, CDR2 YSYEKL. The CDR3 bases are TGCGCCAGCACCGCCGGGGCGTACAATGAGCAGTTCTTC. Translated, it gives CASTAGAYNEQFF.

The CDR3 DNA reads as TGCGCCAGCAGCCAAGATGGTTTGGGTCAGCCCCAGCATTTT. As protein: CASSQDGLGQPQHF. This chain uses TRBV4-3 with TRBJ1-5, with no clear D. The V gene's germline CDR1 is LGHNA and CDR2 YSLEER. Trimming removed 0 bases from V and 6 bases from J, with 9 bases in between. The CDR3 is 14 amino acids.

In its sample, this clone was seen a few times. The V and J genes are TRBV30 and TRBJ1-1, with 7 nucleotides matching TRBD1. The CDR3 is made up of 14 amino acids. The germline V gene has CDR1 GTSNPN and CDR2 SVGIG (reference sequence). V lost 0 bases and J lost 5; bases outside the gene matches: 6. The CDR3 reads CAWSVRTGGTEAFF. The CDR3 bases are TGTGCCTGGAGTGTAAGGACAGGCGGGACTGAAGCTTTCTTT.

The chain couples TRBV2 to TRBJ1-5, with D unclear. The V and J ends lost 4 bases and 4 bases respectively, with 11 bases between them. Germline V gene data show CDR1 as SNHLY and CDR2 as FYNNEI. The CDR3 has 14 residues. In nucleotides, the CDR3 is TGTGCCAGCAGTGTTGGCACGCTAAATCAGCCCCAGCATTTT. This gives the protein CASSVGTLNQPQHF.

This chain connects TRBV19 to TRBJ1-5, with 7 bases lining up with TRBD1. The ends lost 6 bases at V and 0 bases at J; junction bases unmatched: 5. CDR1 is LNHDA, CDR2 SQIVND, per germline (reference sequence). The CDR3 sequence is 15 residues long. The CDR3 is CASRTQGYSNQPQHF. DNA of the CDR3: TGTGCCAGTAGGACACAGGGGTATAGCAATCAGCCCCAGCATTTT.

The chain recombines TRBV15 with TRBJ1-1; D is ambiguous. The V end was cut by 6 bases, the J end by 3 bases, with 8 bases between. CDR3 length: 12 amino acids. Per the germline V gene, CDR1 is LNHNV and CDR2 is YYDKDF (reference sequence). DNA of the CDR3: TGTGCCACCAGGCAAAAGTACACTGAAGCTTTCTTT. It encodes CATRQKYTEAFF.

The V and J genes are TRBV10-1 and TRBJ2-3; 11 bases align to TRBD2. Germline V gives CDR1 WNHNN, CDR2 SYGVQD (reference sequence). J lost 3 bases, V lost 0 bases, and 2 bases had no gene match. The CDR3 has 16 residues. The CDR3 bases are TGCGCCAGCAGTGAGTCCACTAGCGGGAGTACAGATACGCAGTATTTT. This encodes CASSESTSGSTDTQYF.

The chain combines TRBV11-2 with TRBJ2-1; D gene uncertain. In germline, CDR1 is SGHAT, CDR2 FQNNGV. V was clipped by 5 bases and J by 0 bases, with 11 bases between them. This CDR3 has 15 amino acids. CDR3 loop: CASSQRLSSYNEQFF. For the CDR3, the DNA is TGTGCCAGCAGCCAACGGTTAAGCTCCTACAATGAGCAGTTCTTC.

V gene TRBV9 combines with J gene TRBJ2-3; D is possibly TRBD2 (6 bases). The V end lost 4 bases, the J end lost 3 bases, and 15 bases lay between the germline ends. This CDR3 spans 15 amino acids. Per germline, CDR1 SGDLS and CDR2 YYNGEE. CDR3 DNA: TGTGCCAGCAGCTTGGTGGAGGGCCGTACAGATACGCAGTATTTT. Its translation: CASSLVEGRTDTQYF.

This clone has just one count. This sequence joins TRBV19 and TRBJ2-2; 9 nucleotides line up with TRBD1. The CDR3 totals 15 residues. CDR1 is LNHDA, CDR2 SQIVND, per germline (reference sequence). The ends lost 9 bases at V and 0 bases at J; junction bases unmatched: 5. The DNA of the CDR3 is TGTGCCAGCAACCGACAGGGGGCGAACACCGGGGAGCTGTTTTTT. It yields the protein CASNRQGANTGELFF.

The rearrangement uses TRBV7-2 and TRBJ2-5; weak D call: TRBD1 (6 bases). V lost 1 base and J lost 3, with 12 bases in between. This CDR3 spans 15 amino acids. The V gene's germline CDR1 is SGHTA and CDR2 FQGNSA. CDR3 protein: CASSLGGRQEETQYF. CDR3 in DNA: TGTGCCAGCAGCTTAGGGGGCCGACAGGAAGAGACCCAGTACTTC.

The rearrangement links TRBV30 to TRBJ2-7, with TRBD1 matching over 7 bases. The trim removed 1 base at V and 7 bases at J, leaving 13 bases unmatched. Germline values: CDR1 GTSNPN, CDR2 SVGIG (reference sequence). The CDR3 is made up of 15 amino acids. CDR3 coding DNA: TGTGCCTGGAGTGCTCCGCAGGGGGTATTGGGGGAGCAGTACTTC. This translates into CAWSAPQGVLGEQYF.

This clone was seen once. The V gene is TRBV6-6, the J gene TRBJ1-6; 7 nucleotides line up with TRBD1. V gave up 3 bases and J gave up 8 bases; unmatched junction bases: 7. The CDR3 contains 15 residues. Germline V CDR1 and CDR2: MNHNY, SVGAGI (reference sequence). CDR3 in amino acids: CASSYYTGVDSPLHF. The CDR3 DNA follows: TGTGCCAGCAGTTATTATACAGGGGTGGATTCACCCCTCCACTTT.

This rearrangement joins TRBV5-1 to TRBJ2-5, with 11 bases identical to TRBD1. This CDR3 is built from 14 residues. The junction had 3 bases not matched to a gene; V was cut back by 3 bases and J by 5 bases. Germline CDR1 is SGHRS and CDR2 is YFSETQ. The CDR3 loop reads CASSWRTGGETQYF. DNA for the CDR3: TGCGCCAGCAGCTGGAGGACAGGGGGCGAGACCCAGTACTTC.